A single sample gave rise to the 21 T cell receptor beta chains below, sequenced in a study of blood T cell repertoires in COVID-19. TCRdb's table, derived via immunoSEQ multiplex PCR, lists solely in-frame clones and lacks some. Of around 75,000 clones in the sample, approximately 80% were seen once. Input material: peripheral blood. The receptors come from a man in his fifties or sixties with COVID-19, enrolled during active disease.

The chain uses TRBV6-6 and TRBJ1-1, with D perhaps matching TRBD1 (5 bases). Trimming cost V 5 bases and J 5 bases, with 12 bases left between them. There are 13 residues in the CDR3. Germline lookup yields CDR1 MNHNY and CDR2 SVGAGI (reference sequence). CDR3 sequence: CASSDQKGTEAFF. CDR3 coding DNA: TGTGCCAGCAGTGACCAAAAGGGGACTGAAGCTTTCTTT.

The chain carries TRBV10-3 and TRBJ1-2; 8 bases agree with TRBD1. This CDR3 region has 14 residues. Germline CDR1 reads ENHRY; CDR2 reads SYGVKD. The V gene end was trimmed by 4 bases and the J gene end by 4 bases; junction bases not matched to a gene: 5. CDR3 coding DNA: TGTGCCATCAGTGGACAGGGGAGGGCCTATGGCTACACCTTC. Translating it yields CAISGQGRAYGYTF.

The DNA of the CDR3 is TGTGCCAGTAGTAAAAATCCAGGGGGCGTCACTGAAGCTTTCTTT. This sequence encodes CASSKNPGGVTEAFF. The chain uses TRBV19 and TRBJ1-1; 8 bases fit TRBD1. The CDR3 runs to 15 residues. J was trimmed by 4 bases and V by 4 bases; bases with no gene match: 8. The germline CDR1 and CDR2 sequences are LNHDA and SQIVND (reference sequence).

The V and J genes are TRBV7-6 and TRBJ2-7; the D gene is possibly TRBD1 (6 bases). Trimming took 8 bases from V and 3 from J, leaving 23 bases between them. CDR3 length: 16 amino acids. Germline values: CDR1 SGHVS, CDR2 FNYEAQ. The CDR3 nucleotides read TGTGCCAGCTCTCCTCCCGGGCAGGACAGCGGCTACGAGCAGTACTTC. Translated: CASSPPGQDSGYEQYF.

This chain connects TRBV24-1 to TRBJ2-2, with TRBD1 identical over 10 bases. The CDR3 has 15 residues. Germline CDR1 and CDR2: KGHDR and SFDVKD. The ends lost 3 bases at V and 6 bases at J; junction bases unmatched: 3. CDR3 nucleotides: TGTGCCACCAGTGATCGACAGGGGGCGCCCGGGGAGCTGTTTTTT. As protein: CATSDRQGAPGELFF.

J is TRBJ2-7 and V is TRBV6-5; possibly TRBD1 for D (5 bases). Germline V gene data show CDR1 as MNHEY and CDR2 as SVGAGI. Trimming took off 0 bases at V and 7 bases at J, with 10 bases between the two ends. The CDR3 has 13 residues. For the CDR3, the DNA is TGTGCCAGCAGTTACTCGTTGAAGGGGGAGCAGTACTTC. It encodes CASSYSLKGEQYF.

The V call is TRBV11-2, the J call TRBJ2-1; tentative D call: TRBD1 (6 bases). Germline V gene sequence: CDR1 SGHAT, CDR2 FQNNGV. The CDR3 contains 16 residues. V was clipped by 2 bases and J by 6 bases, with 17 bases between them. The CDR3 DNA sequence: TGTGCCAGCAGCTTAAATTTCGGGACACCGGTCAATGAGCAGTTCTTC. Translated: CASSLNFGTPVNEQFF.

CDR3 in DNA: TGTGCCAGCAGCAGGGACAGCTCCTACGAGCAGTACTTC. It translates to CASSRDSSYEQYF. The gene calls are TRBV12-3 or TRBV12-4 and TRBJ2-7; 7 bases map to TRBD1. CDR3 length equals 13 residues. Trimming at V came to 6 bases and at J to 0 bases, leaving 2 bases not matched to a gene.

The CDR3 region has the DNA TGTGCCAGCAGCCAAGAAGGGACTAGCGGGGGGGCTCTTTTTGGGGAGACCCAGTACTTC. It encodes CASSQEGTSGGALFGETQYF. This chain uses TRBV4-2 with TRBJ2-5, with TRBD2 matching over 16 bases. Germline V CDR1 and CDR2: LGHNA, YNFKEQ. V lost 0 bases, J lost 5 bases, and 12 bases stayed unmatched. This CDR3 comprises 20 residues.

The V gene is TRBV24-1, the J gene TRBJ2-3, with 7 positions matching TRBD1. Trimming cost V 4 bases and J 4 bases; bases outside gene matches: 4. The CDR3 length is 14 residues. The germline V gene has CDR1 KGHDR and CDR2 SFDVKD. The CDR3 here is CATSDNRGSDTQYF. The DNA of the CDR3 is TGTGCCACCAGTGACAACAGGGGCTCAGATACGCAGTATTTT.

The sample holds a few counts of this clone. The genes are TRBV30 and TRBJ1-1; D not resolved. Germline assignment: CDR1 GTSNPN and CDR2 SVGIG (reference sequence). The V gene lost 2 bases and the J gene lost 11 bases, with 18 bases spanning the gap. The CDR3 loop spans 13 amino acids. The DNA for the CDR3 is TGTGCCTGGAGTCCCACCCCCCCACGCGGGGCTTTCTTT. Protein product: CAWSPTPPRGAFF.

The CDR3 DNA reads as TGCGCCAGCAAGCGACAGGGCCTCTACAATGAGCAGTTCTTC. Encoded protein: CASKRQGLYNEQFF. This chain uses TRBV4-1 with TRBJ2-1; TRBD1 agrees at 7 bases. With V trimmed by 7 bases and J by 3 bases, 6 bases remained unmatched. CDR1 MGHRA and CDR2 YSYEKL come from the germline V gene. The CDR3 sequence is 14 residues long.

This chain uses TRBV4-2 with TRBJ1-2; the match to TRBD1 covers 9 bases. J gave up 5 bases and V 1 base, and 5 bases lay outside the gene matches. CDR1 is LGHNA and CDR2 is YNFKEQ in the germline V gene. The CDR3 sequence is 15 residues long. This CDR3 is CASSQGPGQGYGYTF. The CDR3 coding sequence is TGTGCCAGCAGCCAAGGGCCGGGACAGGGATATGGCTACACCTTC.

The J gene is TRBJ2-5, the V gene TRBV10-1, with D unclear. CDR1 and CDR2 (germline): WNHNN, SYGVQD (reference sequence). V was clipped by 11 bases and J by 5 bases, with 18 bases between them. This CDR3 contains 13 residues. The CDR3 DNA reads TGCGCCTACACCATCCCGACCGGGGAGACCCAGTACTTC. As protein: CAYTIPTGETQYF.

This sequence joins TRBV10-3 and TRBJ1-4; D perhaps matches TRBD1 (6 bases). This CDR3 region has 15 residues. Trimming stripped 0 bases from V and 1 base from J, with 6 bases between. The germline V gene has CDR1 ENHRY and CDR2 SYGVKD. CDR3 residues: CAISESRGTNEKLFF. In DNA, the CDR3 is TGTGCCATCAGTGAGTCCAGGGGAACTAATGAAAAACTGTTTTTT.

V is TRBV11-2 and J is TRBJ2-7; D possibly corresponds to TRBD1 (5 bases). Per germline, CDR1 SGHAT and CDR2 FQNNGV. Trimming cost V 2 bases and J 3 bases, with 14 bases left between them. This CDR3 spans 15 amino acids. The CDR3 coding sequence is TGTGCCAGCAGCTTAAGCGACAGCCCGCTCTACGAGCAGTACTTC. This sequence encodes CASSLSDSPLYEQYF.

J is TRBJ1-6 and V is TRBV11-3, with a tentative D call TRBD1 (5 bases). Germline CDR1 SGHNT, CDR2 YENEEA. CDR3 size: 14 residues. Trimming took 1 base from V and 13 from J, leaving 14 bases between them. The DNA of the CDR3 is TGTGCCAGCAGCTTAGGCCGACCTGGGGCCCCCCTCCACTTT. Amino acids: CASSLGRPGAPLHF. Combining the CDR3 with reference TRBV11-3 and TRBJ1-6 gives the whole variable domain EAGVVQSPRYKIIEKKQPVAFWCNPISGHNTLYWYLQNLGQGPELLIRYENEEAVDDSQLPKDRFSAERLKGVDSTLKIQPAELGDSAVYLCASSLGRPGAPLHFGNGTRLTVT.

V usage is TRBV23-1 and J usage is TRBJ1-5, with D hard to call. TRBV23-1 is reported as an ORF; its role is uncertain. V dropped 0 bases and J dropped 1 base, with 19 bases sitting between them. The CDR3 has 19 residues. CDR3 DNA: TGCGCCAGCAGTCAATCGGAGGGCAGTGGCCGAAAAAGCAATCAGCCCCAGCATTTT. It yields the protein CASSQSEGSGRKSNQPQHF.

The CDR3 loop is CASSIEGWGGEQFF. CDR3 sequence (DNA): TGTGCCAGTAGTATAGAGGGGTGGGGAGGCGAGCAGTTCTTC. The J gene is TRBJ2-1, the V gene TRBV19, with D perhaps TRBD2 (6 bases). V was pared by 0 bases and J by 10 bases, with 13 bases between. The CDR3 consists of 14 residues. CDR1 and CDR2 (germline): LNHDA, SQIVND (reference sequence). Supplemented by reference TRBV19 and TRBJ2-1, the full variable domain reads DGGITQSPKYLFRKEGQNVTLSCEQNLNHDAMYWYRQDPGQGLRLIYYSQIVNDFQKGDIAEGYSVSREKKESFPLTVTSAQKNPTAFYLCASSIEGWGGEQFFGPGTRLTVL.

The count of this clone is one. The chain employs TRBV5-4 and TRBJ2-1, with D perhaps TRBD2 (5 bases). Germline V gene data show CDR1 as SGHNT and CDR2 as YYREEE (reference sequence). V was cut by 0 bases and J by 3 bases, with 10 bases left in between. This CDR3 spans 15 amino acids. The CDR3 DNA follows: TGTGCCAGCAGCTTGGGGATAGCGAGCTACAATGAGCAGTTCTTC. Translation: CASSLGIASYNEQFF. Together with reference TRBV5-4 and TRBJ2-1, the CDR3 gives the full variable domain: ETGVTQSPTHLIKTRGQQVTLRCSSQSGHNTVSWYQQALGQGPQFIFQYYREEENGRGNFPPRFSGLQFPNYSSELNVNALELDDSALYLCASSLGIASYNEQFFGPGTRLTVL.

Sample share makes this clone medium-sized. V is TRBV27 and J is TRBJ1-6; the D is unclear. Germline loops: CDR1 MNHEY, CDR2 SMNVEV (reference sequence). Trimming shortened V by 6 bases and J by 0 bases, and 12 bases separated the two germline ends. The CDR3 has 16 amino acids. The CDR3 DNA reads TGTGCCAGCAGATTGACTGGCAGCTCCTATAATTCACCCCTCCACTTT. Residues: CASRLTGSSYNSPLHF.